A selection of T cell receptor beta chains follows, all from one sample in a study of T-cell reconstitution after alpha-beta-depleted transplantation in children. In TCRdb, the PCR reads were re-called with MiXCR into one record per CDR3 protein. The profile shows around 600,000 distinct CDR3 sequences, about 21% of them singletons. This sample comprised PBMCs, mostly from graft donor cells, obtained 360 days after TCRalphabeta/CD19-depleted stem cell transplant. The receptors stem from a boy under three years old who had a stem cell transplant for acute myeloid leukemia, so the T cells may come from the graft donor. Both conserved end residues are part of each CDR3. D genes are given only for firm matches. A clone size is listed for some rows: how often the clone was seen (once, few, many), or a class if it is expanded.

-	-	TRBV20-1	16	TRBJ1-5	TGCAGTGCTAGGGGTGGGGCCTCCCGAAAAAATCAGCCCCAGCATTTT	CSARGGASRKNQPQHF
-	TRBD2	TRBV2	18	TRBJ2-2	TGTGCCAGCAGTGAAGAGGTAGCGGGGGGGCCAGGGACCGGGGAGCTGTTTTTT	CASSEEVAGGPGTGELFF
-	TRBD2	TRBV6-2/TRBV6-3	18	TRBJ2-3	TGTGCCAGCAGTTACTCGAGTATCGGCGGGGGATCGACAGATACGCAGTATTTT	CASSYSSIGGGSTDTQYF
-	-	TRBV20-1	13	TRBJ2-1	TGCAGTGCACCGGACAGAGCTGGCAATGAGCAGTTCTTC	CSAPDRAGNEQFF
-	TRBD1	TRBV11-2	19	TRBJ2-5	TGTGCCAGCAGCTACGGGATACAGGGGGGTGTCCCCCTCCAAGAGACCCAGTACTTC	CASSYGIQGGVPLQETQYF
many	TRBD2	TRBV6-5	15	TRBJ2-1	TGTGCCAGCAGTTGGACTAGCGGACCGTTTAATGAGCAGTTCTTC	CASSWTSGPFNEQFF
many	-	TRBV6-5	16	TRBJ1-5	TGTGCCAGCAGTTACGATGGGGGAGCCATTGGTCAGCCCCAGCATTTT	CASSYDGGAIGQPQHF
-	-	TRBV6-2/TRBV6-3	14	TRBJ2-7	TGTGCCAGCAGTTACTTGGGGGTCGCCTACGAGCAGTACTTC	CASSYLGVAYEQYF
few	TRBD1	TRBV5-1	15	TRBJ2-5	TGCGCCAGCAGCTTGGATCTTGGACAGGGGAAGACCCAGTACTTC	CASSLDLGQGKTQYF
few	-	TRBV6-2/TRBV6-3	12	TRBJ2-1	TGTGCCAGCAGCCCCTCTGGGGCAGCGCAGTTCTTC	CASSPSGAAQFF
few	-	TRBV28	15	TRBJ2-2	TGTGCCAGCAGTTCCGGGAGCTTTAACACCGGGGAGCTGTTTTTT	CASSSGSFNTGELFF
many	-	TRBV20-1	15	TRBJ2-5	TGCAGTTCCTCCCCGGTAGCCGTTGTGGGGGAGACCCAGTACTTC	CSSSPVAVVGETQYF
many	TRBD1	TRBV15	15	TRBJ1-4	TGTGCCACCAGCAACCAGGGGGCGCTTGGGGAAAAACTGTTTTTT	CATSNQGALGEKLFF
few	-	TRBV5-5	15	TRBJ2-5	TGTGCCAGCAGCTTGGAGGCTCCCACCATCGAGGGACCCCACTTC	CASSLEAPTIEGPHF
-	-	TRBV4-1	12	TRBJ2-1	TGCGCCAGCAGCAATGGGGGAAATGAGCAGTTCTTC	CASSNGGNEQFF
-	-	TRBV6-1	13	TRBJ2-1	TGTGCCAGCAGTGTCCGGACTAACAATGAGCAGTTCTTC	CASSVRTNNEQFF
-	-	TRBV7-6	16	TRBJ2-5	TGTGCCAGCAGCTTATCGGGGGCGGTAGGGGAAGAGACCCAGTACTTC	CASSLSGAVGEETQYF
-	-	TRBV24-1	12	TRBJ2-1	TGTGCCACCAGTGAACAATCCAATGAGCAGTTCTTC	CATSEQSNEQFF
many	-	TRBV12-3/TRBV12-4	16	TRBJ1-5	TGTGCCAGCACCCGGGGGGGTTGGGGGGGCAATCAGCCCCAGCATTTT	CASTRGGWGGNQPQHF
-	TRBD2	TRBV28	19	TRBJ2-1	TGTGCCAGCGGTTTACGTATAGGCCTAGCGGGGGGCTCCTACAATGAGCAGTTCTTC	CASGLRIGLAGGSYNEQFF
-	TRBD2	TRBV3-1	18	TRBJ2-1	TGTGCCAGCAGTCCGTATCTCACCGGGACTAGCGGCTTCAATGAGCAGTTCTTC	CASSPYLTGTSGFNEQFF
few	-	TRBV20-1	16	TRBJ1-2	TGCAGTGCTAGTTTGTTCGGGCCCGACTTTAACTATGGCTACACCTTC	CSASLFGPDFNYGYTF
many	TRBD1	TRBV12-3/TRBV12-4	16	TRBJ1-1	TGTGCCAGCAGTTTAAACACAGGGGGACCGAACACTGAAGCTTTCTTT	CASSLNTGGPNTEAFF
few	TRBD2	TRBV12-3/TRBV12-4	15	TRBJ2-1	TGTGCCAGCAGTTTACTGGGACTAGCGGGGGATGAGCAGTTCTTC	CASSLLGLAGDEQFF
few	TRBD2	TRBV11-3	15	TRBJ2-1	TGTGCCAGCAGCTTAGGAGGGACTAGAGCAAATGAGCAGTTCTTC	CASSLGGTRANEQFF
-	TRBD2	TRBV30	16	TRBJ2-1	TGTGCCTGGAAGGGGCTAGCGGGGTATTTGGCCCATGAGCAGTTCTTC	CAWKGLAGYLAHEQFF
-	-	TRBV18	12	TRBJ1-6	TGTGCCAGCTCCCCGGGGAGGGCACCCCTCCACTTT	CASSPGRAPLHF
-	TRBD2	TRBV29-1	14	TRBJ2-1	TGCAGCGTAAAAAGCGGGGGGTCCTACAATGAGCAGTTCTTC	CSVKSGGSYNEQFF
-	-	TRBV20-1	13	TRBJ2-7	TGCAGTGCTAGAGATCCTTACGCCTACGAGCAGTACTTC	CSARDPYAYEQYF
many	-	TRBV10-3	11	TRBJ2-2	TGTGCCATCAGTGCATCGGAGGAGCTGTTTTTT	CAISASEELFF
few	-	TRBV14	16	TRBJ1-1	TGTGCCAGCAGCCCCCGACAGGAACTCTGGAACACTGAAGCTTTCTTT	CASSPRQELWNTEAFF
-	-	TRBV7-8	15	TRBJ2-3	TGTGCCAGCAGCTTCAACAGATTTAACACAGATACGCAGTATTTT	CASSFNRFNTDTQYF
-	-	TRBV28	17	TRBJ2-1	TGTGCCAGCAGTTTATCAGCGCCAAACCAGATGGGCAATGAGCAGTTCTTC	CASSLSAPNQMGNEQFF
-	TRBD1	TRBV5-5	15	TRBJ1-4	TGTGCCAGCAGCTCGCGACAGGGATCTAATGAAAAACTGTTTTTT	CASSSRQGSNEKLFF
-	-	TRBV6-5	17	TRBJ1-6	TGTGCCAGCAGTTACGGGGCTCCTCAGGGTCCGATTTCACCCCTCCACTTT	CASSYGAPQGPISPLHF
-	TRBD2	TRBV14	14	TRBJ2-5	TGTGCCAGCAGCCAAGCTCGGGGGGGTGAGACCCAGTACTTC	CASSQARGGETQYF
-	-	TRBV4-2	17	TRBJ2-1	TGTGCCAGCAGCCAAGATCCCACGGGGCCATTGGGAGTTGAGCAGTTCTTC	CASSQDPTGPLGVEQFF
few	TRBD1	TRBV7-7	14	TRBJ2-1	TGTGCCAGCAGCTTGGACAGGGAGGTGGGGAAGCAGTTCTTC	CASSLDREVGKQFF
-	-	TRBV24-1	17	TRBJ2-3	TGTGCCACCAGTGATTTTGGAGTCGGGACTCGGCGATATACGCAGTATTTT	CATSDFGVGTRRYTQYF
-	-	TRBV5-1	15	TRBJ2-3	TGCGCCAGCAGCCTTCAGGGAATTCAGGCAGATACGCAGTATTTT	CASSLQGIQADTQYF
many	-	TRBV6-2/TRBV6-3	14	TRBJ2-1	TGTGCCAGCGGACAGAGACTATTAGCTAGTGAGCAGTTCTTC	CASGQRLLASEQFF
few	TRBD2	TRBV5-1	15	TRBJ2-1	TGCGCCAGCAGCTTGGACCCACTAGCGATCAATGAGCAGTTCTTC	CASSLDPLAINEQFF
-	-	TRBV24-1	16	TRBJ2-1	TGTGCCACCAGTGATGGGACGGGGACGTCCTACAATGAGCAGTTCTTC	CATSDGTGTSYNEQFF
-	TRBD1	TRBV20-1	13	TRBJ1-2	TGCAGTGCCCGGACAGGGGGCTACTATGGCTACACCTTC	CSARTGGYYGYTF
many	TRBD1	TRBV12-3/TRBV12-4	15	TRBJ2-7	TGTGCCAGCAGTTTAGGGACAGGGACCTACTACGAGCAGTACTTC	CASSLGTGTYYEQYF
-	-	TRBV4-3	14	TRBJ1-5	TGCGCCAGCAGCCAAGACCGCAGTAATCAGCCCCAGCATTTT	CASSQDRSNQPQHF
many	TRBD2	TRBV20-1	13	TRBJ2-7	TGCAGTGCTTTCAGCGGGGGAGGGTACGAGCAGTACTTC	CSAFSGGGYEQYF
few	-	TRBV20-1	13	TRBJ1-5	TGCAGTGCTAGAGATGTAGGGAATCAGCCCCAGCATTTT	CSARDVGNQPQHF
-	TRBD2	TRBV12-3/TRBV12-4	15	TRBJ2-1	TGTGCCAGCACCCTACTAGCGGGGGTTTCCAATGAGCAGTTCTTC	CASTLLAGVSNEQFF
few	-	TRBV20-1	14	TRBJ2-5	TGCAGTGCTAGAAGGGCAGGAGGGGAAGAGACCCAGTACTTC	CSARRAGGEETQYF
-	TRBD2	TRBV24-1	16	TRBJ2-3	TGTGCCACCAGTGATTACAGCGGGAGCAGCACAGATACGCAGTATTTT	CATSDYSGSSTDTQYF
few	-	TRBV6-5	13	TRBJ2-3	TGTGCCAGCAGTTATAACCTCTGGGATACGCAGTATTTT	CASSYNLWDTQYF